Given below is one T cell receptor beta chain in context. The method was immunoSEQ multiplex PCR; TCRdb's version includes in-frame clones alone and lacks a portion of them. The data hold about 53,000 clones, with 90% observed a single time. The V end was cut by 5 bases, the J end by 5 bases, with 19 bases between. Per germline, CDR1 MGHRA and CDR2 YSYEKL. CDR3 length: 15 amino acids. This sample stems from a study of T cell changes during pregnancy in multiple sclerosis. This sample comprised peripheral blood, obtained after pregnancy. This TCR derives from a female donor in good health, enrolled as a control in a pregnancy study. The rearrangement links TRBV4-1 to TRBJ2-7; tentatively, D is TRBD1 (6 bases). The CDR3 loop is CASSSLTGRFNEQYF. For the CDR3, the DNA is TGCGCCAGCAGCTCTCTGACAGGAAGGTTTAACGAGCAGTACTTC.